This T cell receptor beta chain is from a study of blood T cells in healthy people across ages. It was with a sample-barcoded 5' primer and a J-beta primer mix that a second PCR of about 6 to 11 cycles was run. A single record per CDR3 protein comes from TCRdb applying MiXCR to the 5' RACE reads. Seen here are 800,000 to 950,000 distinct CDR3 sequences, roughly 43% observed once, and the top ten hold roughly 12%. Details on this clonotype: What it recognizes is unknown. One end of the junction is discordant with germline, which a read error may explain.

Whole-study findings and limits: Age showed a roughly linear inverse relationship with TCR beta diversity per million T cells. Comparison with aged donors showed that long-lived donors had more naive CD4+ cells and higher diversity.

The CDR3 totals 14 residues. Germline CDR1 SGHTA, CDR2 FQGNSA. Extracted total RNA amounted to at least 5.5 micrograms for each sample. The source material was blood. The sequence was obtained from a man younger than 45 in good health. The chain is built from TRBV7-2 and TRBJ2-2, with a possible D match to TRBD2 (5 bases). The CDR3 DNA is TGTGCCGGTCGGGCTGAATCGAACACCGGGGAGTTGTTTTTT. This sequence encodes CAGRAESNTGELFF.